The sample holds one count of the clone carrying this T cell receptor (beta chain). This specimen belongs to a study of shared clonotypes between healthy human individuals. The table came from immunoSEQ multiplex PCR; TCRdb's copy has only in-frame clones and leaves some out. The table lists some 2.1 million clones, roughly 94% of them singletons. Trimming stripped 8 bases from V and 6 bases from J, with 17 bases between. Germline CDR1 SGHTA, CDR2 FQGTGA. The CDR3 has 13 residues. Input material: naive CD4+ T cells sorted from blood. As to subset: CD45RA+ positively selected. The chain is built from TRBV7-3 and TRBJ2-7; weak D call: TRBD1 (6 bases). The TCR comes from a man between 18 and 35 years old in good health. The CDR3 sequence is CASGRQGTAEQYF. CDR3 in DNA: TGTGCCAGCGGCCGCCAGGGGACCGCCGAGCAGTACTTC.